Shown below are 5 T cell receptor beta chains from a single sample sequenced in a study of T cells after yellow fever vaccination. In TCRdb, the 5' RACE reads were re-called with MiXCR into one record per CDR3 protein. The profile shows a few hundred thousand distinct CDR3 sequences, roughly 8.6% of them singletons. The material was PBMCs, obtained roughly 45 days after the first yellow fever vaccination. The receptor set was obtained from a man younger than 30 who received the YFV17D yellow fever vaccine.

This clonotype was found a few times. The rearrangement uses TRBV5-5 and TRBJ1-1; possible D gene TRBD1, 5 bases. The CDR3 has 15 amino acids. CDR1 SGHKS and CDR2 YYEKEE come from the germline V gene (reference sequence). V shed 3 bases and J shed 4 bases, with 16 bases lying between them. CDR3 region: CASSSPGRPSTEAFF. The CDR3 bases are TGTGCCAGCAGCTCCCCGGGACGGCCGAGCACTGAAGCTTTCTTT. The full variable domain, rest sourced from reference TRBV5-5 and TRBJ1-1, is DAGVTQSPTHLIKTRGQQVTLRCSPISGHKSVSWYQQVLGQGPQFIFQYYEKEERGRGNFPDRFSARQFPNYSSELNVNALLLGDSALYLCASSSPGRPSTEAFFGQGTRLTVV.

This chain joins TRBV5-1 and TRBJ2-5; the D gene could be TRBD1 or TRBD2 (5 bases each). Germline CDR1 and CDR2: SGHRS and YFSETQ. The CDR3 extends over 15 amino acids. V dropped 0 bases and J dropped 1 base, with 10 bases sitting between them. In DNA, the CDR3 is TGCGCCAGCAGCTTGGCCTATGGGACCCAAGAGACCCAGTACTTC. Its translation is CASSLAYGTQETQYF.

This clonotype showed up just a few times. This chain joins TRBV5-5 and TRBJ1-1; D is undetermined. The germline V gene has CDR1 SGHKS and CDR2 YYEKEE (reference sequence). With 4 bases removed from V and 3 bases from J, the gap between germline ends came to 16 bases. CDR3 length: 15 residues. Here the CDR3 DNA reads TGTGCCAGCAGCCTCGGGGTAGTAGGGTACACTGAAGCTTTCTTT. This codes for CASSLGVVGYTEAFF.

The chain combines TRBV12-3 or TRBV12-4 with TRBJ2-7; D unresolved. Trimming shortened V by 4 bases and J by 6 bases, and 10 bases separated the two germline ends. This CDR3 spans 12 amino acids. Written as DNA, the CDR3 is TGTGCCAGCAGTTGGGGTGTCGGCGAGCAGTACGTC. The encoded protein is CASSWGVGEQYV.

There are a few counts of this clonotype. The chain joins TRBV10-3 to TRBJ2-7; the D call may be TRBD1 or TRBD2 (6 bases each). Germline lookup yields CDR1 ENHRY and CDR2 SYGVKD. Trimming cost V 0 bases and J 4 bases, with 10 bases left between them. The CDR3 extends over 14 amino acids. Here the CDR3 reads CAISESGGGYEQYF. The CDR3 bases are TGTGCCATCAGTGAGTCTGGAGGGGGGTACGAGCAGTACTTC.